This T cell receptor (beta chain) was documented in a study of T cell responses to AZD1222 COVID-19 vaccine. To note about this clone: Its antigen is still unknown.

Profiling relied on immunoSEQ multiplex PCR, and the TCRdb table lists in-frame clones only, not all of them. The table includes 95,000 to 150,000 clones, 92% detected once. CDR1 is MDHEN, CDR2 SYDVKM, per germline. Trimming took off 4 bases at V and 8 bases at J, with 6 bases between the two ends. The CDR3 has 12 residues. Broader study findings: At 160-218 and 743-854, vaccine-associated CD4 TCRs were dominant, and they spanned spike. As reported, nearly half of all spike-specific TCRs target variant regions that are unmutated. Spike-specific TCR depth and breadth grew after two AZD1222 doses. Repertoires were obtained solely post-peak T cell response.

The material sequenced was peripheral blood, taken on day 0 of AZD1222 vaccination. The gene calls are TRBV28 and TRBJ1-6; D uncertain. The clonotype was recovered from an adult in good health. The CDR3 protein is CASSSLDSPLHF. The CDR3 nucleotides are TGTGCCAGCAGTTCCCTTGATTCACCCCTCCACTTT. The variable domain in full, with the rest retrieved from reference TRBV28 and TRBJ1-6, is DVKVTQSSRYLVKRTGEKVFLECVQDMDHENMFWYRQDPGLGLRLIYFSYDVKMKEKGDIPEGYSVSREKKERFSLILESASTNQTSMYLCASSSLDSPLHFGNGTRLTVT.